This T cell receptor beta chain was sequenced for a study of shared clonotypes between healthy human individuals. Across the whole study: Three CD4 naive, three CD4 memory, two CD8 naive and one CD8 memory plate were used per donor.

The V gene's germline CDR1 is SGHRS and CDR2 YFSETQ. The CDR3 covers 14 residues. Trimming took 4 bases from V and 7 from J, leaving 17 bases between them. The assay was immunoSEQ multiplex PCR, and TCRdb's table has in-frame clones only and misses some. The table lists about 2.4 million clones, 93% of them singletons. General study findings and limits: Sorted-subset sequencing was shown by rarefaction to be incomplete despite large depth.

With regard to this clone: The antigen is unknown.

The sample consisted of naive CD4+ T cells from PBMCs. The sample's subset: CD45RA+ positively selected. This receptor was taken from a man younger than 35 in good health. Some clones in this sample may be carry-over from other donors' samples. The chain couples TRBV5-1 to TRBJ1-1, with D unresolved. In nucleotides, the CDR3 is TGCGCCAGCAGCCTGGAAGAGGTGTCCTATGAAGCTTTCTTT. Amino acid sequence: CASSLEEVSYEAFF.